The T cell receptor (beta chain) described here comes from a study of shared clonotypes between healthy human individuals. As for the study in general: Donors, aged 18 to 49, were a couple of women and a few men.

Replicate PCRs for unsorted PBMC used approximately 300 ng DNA (roughly 29,000 T cell genomes). As processed by the authors: Sequence data from immunoSEQ were junction-only and lacked quality scores; consequently, filtering differed. TCRdb keeps only in-frame clones here, not all; method: immunoSEQ multiplex PCR. V and J calls and clone size are given by that table; D and trimming were obtained from the DNA. The repertoire holds about 490,000 clones, around 80% seen once, with roughly 13% in the top ten. The CDR3 loop spans 15 amino acids. V gave up 1 base and J gave up 6 bases; unmatched junction bases: 5. Germline CDR1 is LGHNA and CDR2 is YSLEER.

V is TRBV4-3 and J is TRBJ2-3; 9 nucleotides agree with TRBD2. Sequenced: PBMCs. The sequence was obtained from a woman aged 40 to 50 in good health. Some clones in this sample may be carry-over from other donors' samples. This chain's CDR3 is CASSQVIAGADTQYF. As DNA, the CDR3 is TGCGCCAGCAGCCAAGTTATAGCGGGAGCTGATACGCAGTATTTT.